The rows below give T cell receptor beta chains drawn from one sample of a study of cytomegalovirus exposure and HLA in healthy donors. Using immunoSEQ multiplex PCR, the repertoire was profiled, and TCRdb retains in-frame clones only, with some absent. The table includes over 150,000 clones, roughly 80% detected once. Sequenced sample: PBMCs. Every receptor here comes from a middle-aged man in good health and CMV-seronegative. CDR3s include the opening cysteine and the closing phenylalanine or tryptophan. Fields, in order: D gene, clone size, J gene, V gene, CDR3 protein, CDR3 DNA. D genes are given only for firm matches. Some rows mark clone size as missing; the rest say once, few, many or name a class of expanded clone.

. | . | TRBJ2-3 | TRBV5-1 | CASGQGRPSTDTQYF | TGCGCCAGCGGTCAGGGTCGCCCTAGCACAGATACGCAGTATTTT
. | . | TRBJ1-3 | TRBV18 | CASSPRKTGSPGNTIYF | TGTGCCAGCTCACCGAGGAAGACAGGATCCCCTGGAAACACCATATATTTT
. | once | TRBJ2-2 | TRBV7-2 | CASSLGVGELFF | TGTGCCAGCAGCTTAGGAGTCGGGGAGCTGTTTTTT
TRBD1 | . | TRBJ2-2 | TRBV5-1 | CASTRDSANTGELFF | TGCGCCAGCACTCGGGACAGCGCGAACACCGGGGAGCTGTTTTTT
. | . | TRBJ1-4 | TRBV15 | CATSRRNVAGAHEKLFF | TGTGCCACCAGCAGGCGTAACGTGGCAGGGGCGCATGAAAAACTGTTTTTT
. | . | TRBJ1-1 | TRBV9 | CASSVAVAANTEAFF | TGTGCCAGCAGCGTAGCAGTCGCGGCGAACACTGAAGCTTTCTTT
TRBD2 | . | TRBJ2-3 | TRBV9 | CASSLRTIAGAGDTQYF | TGTGCCAGCAGCTTAAGGACCATAGCGGGAGCCGGAGATACGCAGTATTTT
. | . | TRBJ2-5 | TRBV2 | CASSVLTVQETQYF | TGTGCCAGCAGTGTTTTAACAGTTCAAGAGACCCAGTACTTC
TRBD1 | few | TRBJ1-3 | TRBV28 | CASSDTTGPRRGTIYF | TGTGCCAGCAGTGATACGACAGGGCCCCGGCGCGGCACCATATATTTT
. | few | TRBJ1-4 | TRBV4-2 | CASSTTTTNEKLFF | TGTGCCAGCAGCACGACAACAACTAATGAAAAACTGTTTTTT
. | . | TRBJ2-7 | TRBV28 | CASSLGGVRFQGTYEQYF | TGTGCCAGCAGTTTAGGTGGGGTGCGATTCCAGGGGACCTACGAGCAGTACTTC
TRBD2 | . | TRBJ2-5 | TRBV6-5 | CASSYREGAETQYF | TGTGCCAGCAGTTACAGGGAGGGTGCAGAGACCCAGTACTTC
. | . | TRBJ2-3 | TRBV7-2 | CASSLDPAGITDTQYF | TGTGCCAGCAGCTTAGATCCAGCGGGCATCACAGATACGCAGTATTTT
. | . | TRBJ2-3 | TRBV7-3 | CASSPRGVGRFDTQYF | TGTGCCAGCAGCCCGAGGGGGGTCGGGAGGTTTGATACGCAGTATTTT
TRBD2 | once | TRBJ2-3 | TRBV7-9 | CSSSPVRGGAKSTQYF | TGTTCCAGCAGCCCGGTGCGCGGGGGGGCCAAGTCTACGCAGTATTTT
. | . | TRBJ1-1 | TRBV2 | CASSAEANTEAFF | TGTGCCAGCAGTGCAGAGGCTAACACTGAAGCTTTCTTT
. | . | TRBJ1-1 | TRBV4-2 | CASSQDWGAGTEAFF | TGTGCCAGCAGCCAAGATTGGGGCGCCGGCACTGAAGCTTTCTTT
. | . | TRBJ2-7 | TRBV12-5 | CASGPAGRAYEQYF | TGTGCTAGTGGACCAGCGGGCAGAGCCTACGAGCAGTACTTC
. | . | TRBJ1-2 | TRBV19 | CASSPGDNPYGYTF | TGTGCCAGTAGTCCAGGGGACAACCCTTATGGCTACACCTTC
TRBD1 | few | TRBJ2-7 | TRBV14 | CASSSLTGVHSYEQYF | TGTGCCAGCAGCTCCTTAACAGGGGTTCATTCCTACGAGCAGTACTTC
TRBD1 | . | TRBJ2-3 | TRBV6-5 | CASSYSTGLPDTQYF | TGTGCCAGCAGTTACTCGACAGGGTTGCCAGATACGCAGTATTTT
. | . | TRBJ1-4 | TRBV7-2 | CASSSTGSANEKLFF | TGTGCCAGCAGCTCCACAGGGTCAGCTAATGAAAAACTGTTTTTT
. | . | TRBJ2-3 | TRBV6-5 | CASNPRALTDTQYF | TGTGCCAGCAACCCCAGGGCGTTAACAGATACGCAGTATTTT
. | once | TRBJ2-1 | TRBV9 | CASSTGTSGEQFF | TGTGCCAGCAGCACCGGGACAAGCGGTGAGCAGTTCTTC
. | . | TRBJ2-2 | TRBV7-3 | CASSSGGGRGELFF | TGTGCCAGCAGCTCGGGGGGCGGGCGAGGGGAGCTGTTTTTT
TRBD1 | . | TRBJ1-3 | TRBV2 | CASTTPGQGGGNTIYF | TGTGCCAGCACTACACCAGGACAGGGTGGTGGAAACACCATATATTTT
. | . | TRBJ2-3 | TRBV28 | CASSLKFPYTQYF | TGTGCCAGCAGTTTAAAATTTCCTTATACGCAGTATTTT
TRBD1 | . | TRBJ1-3 | TRBV9 | CASSVGQGSGNTIYF | TGTGCCAGCAGCGTAGGACAGGGGTCTGGAAACACCATATATTTT
. | . | TRBJ2-7 | TRBV7-5 | CARSSWVDGGLAGGSHYEQYF | TGTGCCAGAAGCTCTTGGGTGGATGGGGGACTAGCGGGAGGGTCGCACTACGAGCAGTACTTC
TRBD2 | . | TRBJ2-7 | TRBV2 | CASRGGLAGGPSYEQYF | TGTGCCAGCAGAGGAGGACTAGCGGGGGGGCCTTCCTACGAGCAGTACTTC
. | . | TRBJ1-4 | TRBV5-1 | CASSRASTNEKLFF | TGCGCCAGCTCCAGGGCTTCTACTAATGAAAAACTGTTTTTT
TRBD1 | . | TRBJ2-7 | TRBV7-9 | CASSHTGTGDLYEQYF | TGTGCCAGCAGTCACACCGGGACAGGGGACTTATACGAGCAGTACTTC
. | . | TRBJ2-7 | TRBV7-2 | CASSLDSLYSYEQYF | TGTGCCAGCAGCTTAGACAGTCTTTACTCCTACGAGCAGTACTTC
TRBD1 | . | TRBJ1-5 | TRBV2 | CASTLSGQGGQPQHF | TGTGCCAGCACCTTATCGGGACAGGGCGGTCAGCCCCAGCATTTT
. | . | TRBJ1-5 | TRBV5-1 | CASSRGDPSNQPQHF | TGCGCCAGCAGCCGGGGGGACCCCAGCAATCAGCCCCAGCATTTT
TRBD2 | . | TRBJ2-1 | TRBV25-1 | CASRPGTSGGANYNEQFF | TGTGCCAGCAGACCCGGGACTAGCGGGGGAGCTAACTACAATGAGCAGTTCTTC
. | few | TRBJ2-2 | TRBV9 | CASSVYAGARGTGELFF | TGTGCCAGCAGCGTCTATGCTGGAGCGAGAGGCACCGGGGAGCTGTTTTTT
TRBD2 | . | TRBJ2-6 | TRBV7-3 | CASSLDGGVSGANVLTF | TGTGCCAGCAGCTTAGACGGGGGGGTCTCTGGGGCCAACGTCCTGACTTTC
. | . | TRBJ2-7 | TRBV19 | CASSIGYRAETDGGGEQYF | TGTGCCAGTAGTATAGGATATCGTGCCGAAACGGATGGTGGCGGCGAGCAGTACTTC
. | once | TRBJ2-1 | TRBV27 | CASNLHGGDNEQFF | TGTGCCAGCAACCTACACGGAGGAGACAATGAGCAGTTCTTC
TRBD2 | once | TRBJ2-5 | TRBV11-3 | CASSLGFAGGRQETQYF | TGTGCCAGCAGCTTAGGGTTTGCGGGAGGACGTCAAGAGACCCAGTACTTC